This record covers a single T cell receptor beta chain. Its specificity is unknown. V lost 5 bases, J lost 4 bases, and 8 bases lay in between. Germline V gives CDR1 SEHNR, CDR2 FQNEAQ (reference sequence). The CDR3 runs to 12 residues. This sample is part of a study of graft-versus-host responses after intestinal transplantation. Assay: immunoSEQ multiplex PCR; the TCRdb copy retains only in-frame clones and omits some. The sample includes under 45,000 clones, approximately 93% of them seen just once. This chain joins TRBV7-9 and TRBJ1-2; a weak D match, TRBD1 (6 bases). The sequence came from a human donor who was the organ donor for an intestinal transplant. The sequences come from unstimulated CD4+ T cells sorted from spleen or lymph node cells, collected before transplant. The CDR3 loop reads CASSRQVYGYTF. In nucleotides, the CDR3 is TGTGCCAGCAGCCGACAGGTCTATGGCTACACCTTC.